This entry features one TCR beta chain sequence. Its antigen is as yet unknown. The data belong to a study of shared clonotypes between healthy human individuals. Study overall: There were three CD4 naive, three CD4 memory, two CD8 naive and one CD8 memory plates per donor. Study-level results: Across a handful of donors, naive CD4 shared 4.5% to 6%, naive CD8 over 3%, memory CD4 2.3%, memory CD8 0.4% to 0.5%. Clonotypes shared by all four sorted-subset donors had higher generation probabilities than non-shared clonotypes.

The V end was cut by 8 bases, the J end by 4 bases, with 11 bases between. Germline V gene lookup returns CDR1 SQVTM and CDR2 ANQGSEA. The CDR3 covers 11 residues. Profiled with immunoSEQ multiplex PCR; TCRdb holds only in-frame clones, not every one. This table has hundreds of thousands of clones, less than 80% appearing once. The chain uses TRBV29-1 and TRBJ1-1; D remains ambiguous. The sequenced material came from memory CD4+ T cells sorted from blood. Described subset: CD45RA-negative fraction. This clonotype was sampled from a woman aged 30 to 39 in good health. The CDR3 DNA is TGCAGCTCTAGGACTGGCACTGAAGCTTTCTTT. Its protein is CSSRTGTEAFF.